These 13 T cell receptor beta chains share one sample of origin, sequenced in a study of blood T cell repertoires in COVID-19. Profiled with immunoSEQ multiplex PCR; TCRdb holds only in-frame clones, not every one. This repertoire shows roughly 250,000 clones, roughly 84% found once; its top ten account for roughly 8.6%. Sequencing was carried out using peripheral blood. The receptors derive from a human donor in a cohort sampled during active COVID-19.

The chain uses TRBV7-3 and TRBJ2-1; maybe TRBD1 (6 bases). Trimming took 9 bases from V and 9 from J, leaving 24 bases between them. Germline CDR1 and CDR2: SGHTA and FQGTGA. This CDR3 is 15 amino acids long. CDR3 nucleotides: TGTGCCAGTGGAGATACAGGGAGTCCTGGTGGTGAGCAGTTCTTC. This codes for CASGDTGSPGGEQFF.

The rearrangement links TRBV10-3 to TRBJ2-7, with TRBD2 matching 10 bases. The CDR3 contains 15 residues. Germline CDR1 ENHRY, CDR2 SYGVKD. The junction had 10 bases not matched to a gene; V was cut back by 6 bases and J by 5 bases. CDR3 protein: CAIRGTSEPSHEQYF. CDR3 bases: TGTGCCATCAGAGGGACTAGCGAACCTTCTCACGAGCAGTACTTC.

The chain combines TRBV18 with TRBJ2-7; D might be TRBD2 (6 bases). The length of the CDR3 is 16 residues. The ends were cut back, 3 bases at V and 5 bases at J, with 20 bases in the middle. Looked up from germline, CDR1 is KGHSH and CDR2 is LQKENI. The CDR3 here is CASSPFGGENAHEQYF. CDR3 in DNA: TGTGCCAGCTCACCTTTCGGCGGGGAGAATGCGCACGAGCAGTACTTC.

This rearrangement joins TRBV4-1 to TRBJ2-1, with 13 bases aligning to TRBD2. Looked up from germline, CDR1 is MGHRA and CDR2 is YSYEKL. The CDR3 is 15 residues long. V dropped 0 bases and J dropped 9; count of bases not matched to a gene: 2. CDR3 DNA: TGCGCCAGCAGCCAAGAAAGACTAGCGGGAGGTGAGCAGTTCTTC. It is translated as CASSQERLAGGEQFF.

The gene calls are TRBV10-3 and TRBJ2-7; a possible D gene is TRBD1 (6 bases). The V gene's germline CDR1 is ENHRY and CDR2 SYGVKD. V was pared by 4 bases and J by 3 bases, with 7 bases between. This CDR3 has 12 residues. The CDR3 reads CAISGTVYEQYF. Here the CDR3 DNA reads TGTGCCATCAGTGGGACAGTCTACGAGCAGTACTTC.

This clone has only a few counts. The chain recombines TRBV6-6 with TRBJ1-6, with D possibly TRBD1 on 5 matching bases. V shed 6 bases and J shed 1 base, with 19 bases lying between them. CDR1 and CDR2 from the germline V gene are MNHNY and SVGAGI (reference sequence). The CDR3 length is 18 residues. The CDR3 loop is CASSRPQGERSYNSPLHF. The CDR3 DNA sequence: TGTGCCAGCAGCCGACCCCAGGGTGAACGGTCCTATAATTCACCCCTCCACTTT.

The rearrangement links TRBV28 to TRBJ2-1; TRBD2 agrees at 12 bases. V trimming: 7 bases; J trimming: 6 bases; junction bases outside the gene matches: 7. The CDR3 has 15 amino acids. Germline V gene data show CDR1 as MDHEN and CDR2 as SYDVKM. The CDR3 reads CASTELAGGSNEQFF. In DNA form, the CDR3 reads TGTGCCAGCACCGAGCTAGCGGGGGGGAGCAATGAGCAGTTCTTC.

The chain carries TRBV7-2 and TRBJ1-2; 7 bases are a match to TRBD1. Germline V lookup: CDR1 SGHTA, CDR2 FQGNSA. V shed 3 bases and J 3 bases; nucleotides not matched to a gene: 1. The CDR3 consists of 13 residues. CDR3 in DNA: TGTGCCAGCAGCTTTGACAGGGACTATGGCTACACCTTC. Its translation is CASSFDRDYGYTF.

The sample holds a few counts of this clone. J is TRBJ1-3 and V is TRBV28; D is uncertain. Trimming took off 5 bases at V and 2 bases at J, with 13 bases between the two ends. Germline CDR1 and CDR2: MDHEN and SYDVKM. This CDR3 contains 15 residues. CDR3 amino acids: CASSPVVPPGNTIYF. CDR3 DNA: TGTGCCAGCAGTCCGGTAGTTCCGCCTGGAAACACCATATATTTT.

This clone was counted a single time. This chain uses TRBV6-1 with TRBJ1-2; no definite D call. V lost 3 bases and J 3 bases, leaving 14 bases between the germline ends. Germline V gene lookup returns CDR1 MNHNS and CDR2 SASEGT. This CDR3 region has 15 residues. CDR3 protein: CASSEWARKDYGYTF. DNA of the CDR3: TGTGCCAGCAGTGAGTGGGCCAGGAAAGACTATGGCTACACCTTC.

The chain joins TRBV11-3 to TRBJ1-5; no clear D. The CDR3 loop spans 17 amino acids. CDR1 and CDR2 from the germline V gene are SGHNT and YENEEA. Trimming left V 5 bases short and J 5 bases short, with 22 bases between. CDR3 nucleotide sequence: TGTGCCAGCAGCGCCATAAGTGCATCCCCTGGGCATCAGCCCCAGCATTTT. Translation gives CASSAISASPGHQPQHF. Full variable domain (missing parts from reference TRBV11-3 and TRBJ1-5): EAGVVQSPRYKIIEKKQPVAFWCNPISGHNTLYWYLQNLGQGPELLIRYENEEAVDDSQLPKDRFSAERLKGVDSTLKIQPAELGDSAVYLCASSAISASPGHQPQHFGDGTRLSIL.

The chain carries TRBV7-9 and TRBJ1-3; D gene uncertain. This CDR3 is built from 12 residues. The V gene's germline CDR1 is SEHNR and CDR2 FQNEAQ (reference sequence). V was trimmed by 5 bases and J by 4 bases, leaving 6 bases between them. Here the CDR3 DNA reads TGTGCCAGCAGCGCCAGAGGAAACACCATATATTTT. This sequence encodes CASSARGNTIYF.

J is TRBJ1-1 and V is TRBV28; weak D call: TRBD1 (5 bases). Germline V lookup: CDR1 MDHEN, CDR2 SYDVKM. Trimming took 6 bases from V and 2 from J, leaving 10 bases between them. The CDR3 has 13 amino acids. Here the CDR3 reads CASRSQGNTEAFF. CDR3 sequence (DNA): TGTGCCAGCAGGTCCCAGGGAAACACTGAAGCTTTCTTT.